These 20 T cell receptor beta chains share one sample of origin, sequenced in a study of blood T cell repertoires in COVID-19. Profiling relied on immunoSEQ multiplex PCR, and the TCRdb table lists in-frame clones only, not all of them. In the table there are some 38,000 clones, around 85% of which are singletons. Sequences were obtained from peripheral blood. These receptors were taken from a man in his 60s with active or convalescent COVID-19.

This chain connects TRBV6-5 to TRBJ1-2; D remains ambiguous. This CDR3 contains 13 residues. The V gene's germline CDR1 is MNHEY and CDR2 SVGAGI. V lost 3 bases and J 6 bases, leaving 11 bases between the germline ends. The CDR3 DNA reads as TGTGCCAGCAGTTATGTGGGAGGCAATGGCTACACCTTC. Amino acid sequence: CASSYVGGNGYTF.

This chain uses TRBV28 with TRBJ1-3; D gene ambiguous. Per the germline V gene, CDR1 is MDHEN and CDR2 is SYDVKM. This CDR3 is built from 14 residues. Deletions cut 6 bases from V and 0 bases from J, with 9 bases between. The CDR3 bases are TGTGCCAGCAGCCCTCAGTCCTCTGGAAACACCATATATTTT. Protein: CASSPQSSGNTIYF. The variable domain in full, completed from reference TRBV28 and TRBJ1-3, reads DVKVTQSSRYLVKRTGEKVFLECVQDMDHENMFWYRQDPGLGLRLIYFSYDVKMKEKGDIPEGYSVSREKKERFSLILESASTNQTSMYLCASSPQSSGNTIYFGEGSWLTVV.

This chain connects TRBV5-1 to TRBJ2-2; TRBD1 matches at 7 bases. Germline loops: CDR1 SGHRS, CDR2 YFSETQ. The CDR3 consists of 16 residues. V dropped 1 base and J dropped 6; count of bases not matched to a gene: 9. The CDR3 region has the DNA TGCGCCAGCAGCTTGAGGCCAGGGGGAATGGCCGGGGAGCTGTTTTTT. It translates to CASSLRPGGMAGELFF.

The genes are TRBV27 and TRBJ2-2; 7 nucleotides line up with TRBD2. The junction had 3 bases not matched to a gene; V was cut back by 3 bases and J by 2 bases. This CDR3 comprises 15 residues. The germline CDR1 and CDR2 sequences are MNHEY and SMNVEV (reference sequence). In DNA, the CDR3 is TGTGCCAGCAGTTTCGAGCGGGGAAACACCGGGGAGCTGTTTTTT. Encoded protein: CASSFERGNTGELFF.

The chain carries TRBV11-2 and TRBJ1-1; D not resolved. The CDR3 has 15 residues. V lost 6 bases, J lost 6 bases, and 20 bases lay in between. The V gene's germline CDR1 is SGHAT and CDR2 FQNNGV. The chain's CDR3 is CASSQDHIGGPEAFF. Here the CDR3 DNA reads TGTGCCAGCAGTCAAGACCACATCGGAGGCCCTGAAGCTTTCTTT.

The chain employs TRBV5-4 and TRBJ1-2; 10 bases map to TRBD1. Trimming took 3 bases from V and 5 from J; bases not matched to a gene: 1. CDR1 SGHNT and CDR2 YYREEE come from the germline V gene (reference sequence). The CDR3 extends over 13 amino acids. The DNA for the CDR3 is TGTGCCAGCAGCTGGGGACAGGGGTATGGCTACACCTTC. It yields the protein CASSWGQGYGYTF.

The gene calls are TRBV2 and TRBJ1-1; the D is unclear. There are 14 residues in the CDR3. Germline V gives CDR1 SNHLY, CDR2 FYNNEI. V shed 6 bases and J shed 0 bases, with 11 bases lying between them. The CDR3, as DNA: TGTGCCAGCAGCCAACTACCCTTGAACACTGAAGCTTTCTTT. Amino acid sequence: CASSQLPLNTEAFF.

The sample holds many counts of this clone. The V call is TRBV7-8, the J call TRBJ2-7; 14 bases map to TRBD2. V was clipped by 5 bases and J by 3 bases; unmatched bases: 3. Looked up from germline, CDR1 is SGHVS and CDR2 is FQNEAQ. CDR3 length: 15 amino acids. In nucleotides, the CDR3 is TGTGCCAGCAGCATCGGACTAGCGGGAGGCTACGAGCAGTACGTC. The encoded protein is CASSIGLAGGYEQYV.

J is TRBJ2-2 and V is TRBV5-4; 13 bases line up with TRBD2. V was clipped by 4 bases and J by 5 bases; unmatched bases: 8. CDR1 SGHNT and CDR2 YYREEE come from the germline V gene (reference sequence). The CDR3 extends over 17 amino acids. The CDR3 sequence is CASSPMGLAGKTGELFF. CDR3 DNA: TGTGCCAGCAGCCCAATGGGACTAGCGGGGAAAACCGGGGAGCTGTTTTTT. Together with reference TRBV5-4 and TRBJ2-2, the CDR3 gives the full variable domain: ETGVTQSPTHLIKTRGQQVTLRCSSQSGHNTVSWYQQALGQGPQFIFQYYREEENGRGNFPPRFSGLQFPNYSSELNVNALELDDSALYLCASSPMGLAGKTGELFFGEGSRLTVL.

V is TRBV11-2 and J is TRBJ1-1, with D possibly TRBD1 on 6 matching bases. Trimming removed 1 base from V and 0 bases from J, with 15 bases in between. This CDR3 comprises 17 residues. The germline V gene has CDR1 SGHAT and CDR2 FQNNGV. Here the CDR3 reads CASSLGVAGVMNTEAFF. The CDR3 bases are TGTGCCAGCAGCTTAGGGGTTGCAGGGGTTATGAACACTGAAGCTTTCTTT. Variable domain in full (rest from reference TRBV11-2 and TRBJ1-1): EAGVAQSPRYKIIEKRQSVAFWCNPISGHATLYWYQQILGQGPKLLIQFQNNGVVDDSQLPKDRFSAERLKGVDSTLKIQPAKLEDSAVYLCASSLGVAGVMNTEAFFGQGTRLTVV.

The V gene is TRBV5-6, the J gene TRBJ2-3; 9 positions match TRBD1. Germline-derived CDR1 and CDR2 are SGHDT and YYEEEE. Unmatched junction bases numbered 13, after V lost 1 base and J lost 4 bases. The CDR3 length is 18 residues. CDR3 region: CASSLYLQGAYMADTQYF. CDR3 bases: TGTGCCAGCAGCTTGTACCTACAGGGGGCTTACATGGCAGATACGCAGTATTTT.

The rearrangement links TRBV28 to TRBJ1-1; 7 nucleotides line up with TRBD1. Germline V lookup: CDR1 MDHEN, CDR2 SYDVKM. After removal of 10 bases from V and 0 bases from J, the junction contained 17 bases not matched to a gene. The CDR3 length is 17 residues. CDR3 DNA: TGTGCCACCGAGACAGAACAGGGGCGGGCACTGAACACTGAAGCTTTCTTT. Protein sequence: CATETEQGRALNTEAFF.

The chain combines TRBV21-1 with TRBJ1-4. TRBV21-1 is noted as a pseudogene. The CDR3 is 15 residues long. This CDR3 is CASSSPSGANEKLFF. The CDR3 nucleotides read TGTGCCAGCAGCAGTCCCAGCGGAGCTAATGAAAAACTGTTTTTT.

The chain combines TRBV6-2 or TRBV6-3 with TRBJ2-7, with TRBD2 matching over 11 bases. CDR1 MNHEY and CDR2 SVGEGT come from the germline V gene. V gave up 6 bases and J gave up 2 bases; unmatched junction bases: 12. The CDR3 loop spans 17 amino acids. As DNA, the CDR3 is TGTGCCAGCAGCCGAGGGGCTAGCGGGAGGTCCGCCTACGAGCAGTACGTC. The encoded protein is CASSRGASGRSAYEQYV.

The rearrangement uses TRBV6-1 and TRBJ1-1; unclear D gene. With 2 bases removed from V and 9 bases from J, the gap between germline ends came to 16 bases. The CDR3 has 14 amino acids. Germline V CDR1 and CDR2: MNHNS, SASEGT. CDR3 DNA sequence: TGTGCCAGCAGTGAAAGGAGCGGTGGGGTGAAAGCTTTCTTT. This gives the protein CASSERSGGVKAFF.

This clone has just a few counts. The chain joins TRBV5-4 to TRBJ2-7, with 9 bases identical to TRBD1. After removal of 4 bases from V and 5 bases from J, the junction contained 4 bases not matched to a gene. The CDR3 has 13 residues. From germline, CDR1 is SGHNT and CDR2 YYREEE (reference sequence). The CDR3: CASSRDRAHEQYV. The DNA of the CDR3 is TGTGCCAGCAGCAGGGACAGGGCCCACGAGCAGTACGTC.

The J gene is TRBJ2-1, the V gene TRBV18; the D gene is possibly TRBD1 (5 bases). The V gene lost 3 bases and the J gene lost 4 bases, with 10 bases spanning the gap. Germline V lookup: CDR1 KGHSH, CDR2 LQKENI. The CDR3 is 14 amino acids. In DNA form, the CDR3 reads TGTGCCAGCTCACCCCAGGGCAGTTACAATGAGCAGTTCTTC. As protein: CASSPQGSYNEQFF.

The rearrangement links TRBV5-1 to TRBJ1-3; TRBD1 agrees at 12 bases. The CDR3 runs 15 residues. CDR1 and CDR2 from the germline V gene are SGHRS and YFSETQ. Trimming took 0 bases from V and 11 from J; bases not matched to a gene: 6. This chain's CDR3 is CASSLAPGQGAAIYF. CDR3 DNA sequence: TGCGCCAGCAGCTTGGCTCCGGGACAGGGGGCGGCCATATATTTT.

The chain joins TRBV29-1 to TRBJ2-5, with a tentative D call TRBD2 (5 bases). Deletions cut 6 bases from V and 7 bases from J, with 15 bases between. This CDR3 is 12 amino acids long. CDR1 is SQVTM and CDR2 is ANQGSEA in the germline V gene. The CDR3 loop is CSVLSGIWTQYF. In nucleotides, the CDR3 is TGCAGCGTCCTGTCGGGAATTTGGACCCAGTACTTC.

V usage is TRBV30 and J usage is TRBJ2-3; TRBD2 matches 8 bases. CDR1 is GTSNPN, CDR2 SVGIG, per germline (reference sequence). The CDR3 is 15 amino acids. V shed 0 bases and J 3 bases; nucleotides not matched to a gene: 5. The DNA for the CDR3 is TGTGCCTGGAGTGTGGGTGGCGGGAGGACAGATACGCAGTATTTT. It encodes CAWSVGGGRTDTQYF.